Shown below are 25 T cell receptor beta chains from a single sample sequenced in a study of blood T cell repertoires in COVID-19. Profiled with immunoSEQ multiplex PCR; TCRdb holds only in-frame clones, not every one. The repertoire consists of 61,000 or so clones, with about 80% occurring once and the leading ten covering approximately 3.5%. The sequenced sample was peripheral blood. The receptors derive from a woman of 80 years or more with acute or convalescent COVID-19.

The rearrangement links TRBV18 to TRBJ1-6; D is possibly TRBD1 (6 bases). Germline CDR1 is KGHSH and CDR2 is LQKENI. V dropped 2 bases and J dropped 10 bases, with 15 bases sitting between them. The CDR3 runs 15 residues. This CDR3 is CASSPWNRVDSPLHF. The CDR3 DNA is TGTGCCAGCTCACCATGGAACAGGGTCGACTCACCCCTCCACTTT.

The count of this clone is one. The chain joins TRBV27 to TRBJ2-7, with TRBD1 identical over 9 bases. The CDR3 loop spans 15 amino acids. Trimming took 2 bases from V and 0 from J; bases not matched to a gene: 2. Germline loops: CDR1 MNHEY, CDR2 SMNVEV (reference sequence). CDR3 nucleotides: TGTGCCAGCAGTTTAGGGACAGGGCACTCCTACGAGCAGTACTTC. It yields the protein CASSLGTGHSYEQYF.

The rearrangement links TRBV6-5 to TRBJ2-7, with D possibly matching TRBD1 (6 bases). CDR1 MNHEY and CDR2 SVGAGI come from the germline V gene. V lost 4 bases, J lost 3 bases, and 19 bases lay in between. The CDR3 extends over 16 amino acids. This CDR3 reads CASSSTGGHRDYEQYF. In DNA form, the CDR3 reads TGTGCCAGCAGTTCCACTGGGGGACATAGGGACTACGAGCAGTACTTC.

The chain links TRBV6-4 to TRBJ2-3; tentative D call: TRBD2 (6 bases). Germline loops: CDR1 MRHNA, CDR2 SNTAGT. CDR3 length equals 15 residues. V was clipped by 2 bases and J by 2 bases, with 11 bases between them. The chain's CDR3 is CASSDPGLPTDTQYF. CDR3 nucleotides: TGTGCCAGCAGTGACCCGGGACTTCCCACAGATACGCAGTATTTT.

This chain links TRBV2 with TRBJ1-1, with TRBD1 identical over 8 bases. The CDR3 covers 14 residues. Germline CDR1 reads SNHLY; CDR2 reads FYNNEI. With V trimmed by 8 bases and J by 2 bases, 7 bases remained unmatched. The CDR3 sequence: CASLRQGINTEAFF. Here the CDR3 DNA reads TGTGCCAGCCTCAGACAGGGGATAAACACTGAAGCTTTCTTT.

This CDR3 is CASSLSLAGSQETQYF. The CDR3 region has the DNA TGTGCCAGCAGTTTATCACTAGCGGGGAGCCAAGAGACCCAGTACTTC. J is TRBJ2-5 and V is TRBV27; 10 bases line up with TRBD2. Germline V gene sequence: CDR1 MNHEY, CDR2 SMNVEV (reference sequence). V dropped 0 bases and J dropped 1; count of bases not matched to a gene: 2. CDR3 length: 16 residues.

The chain uses TRBV7-2 and TRBJ2-3; no definite D call. V lost 4 bases and J 6 bases, leaving 8 bases between the germline ends. Germline CDR1 reads SGHTA; CDR2 reads FQGNSA. This CDR3 has 12 amino acids. The CDR3 loop reads CASSSGRDTQYF. The CDR3 DNA sequence: TGTGCCAGCAGCTCGGGTAGGGATACGCAGTATTTT.

The chain links TRBV20-1 to TRBJ2-5, with 7 bases fitting TRBD1. The CDR3 has 12 amino acids. With V trimmed by 3 bases and J by 4 bases, 2 bases remained unmatched. Germline V lookup: CDR1 DFQATT, CDR2 SNEGSKA (reference sequence). CDR3 in amino acids: CSASKGAETQYF. For the CDR3, the DNA is TGCAGTGCTAGTAAGGGGGCAGAGACCCAGTACTTC.

The chain joins TRBV9 to TRBJ2-6, with 8 bases lining up with TRBD1. J lost 1 base, V lost 3 bases, and 12 bases had no gene match. Germline V gene data show CDR1 as SGDLS and CDR2 as YYNGEE. The CDR3 consists of 19 residues. For the CDR3, the DNA is TGTGCCAGCAGCGGAGGAGTGGACAGGGCATTATCTGGGGCCAACGTCCTGACTTTC. Translation: CASSGGVDRALSGANVLTF.

This clone was counted a few times. DNA of the CDR3: TGTGCCAGCACCCTGGGGGGGTCGGCCGGGGAGCTGTTTTTT. Translating it yields CASTLGGSAGELFF. The V gene is TRBV28, the J gene TRBJ2-2; TRBD2 matches at 7 bases. CDR3 length equals 14 residues. CDR1 MDHEN and CDR2 SYDVKM come from the germline V gene. Trimming cost V 7 bases and J 6 bases; bases outside gene matches: 8.

The chain joins TRBV27 to TRBJ2-3, with 7 bases identical to TRBD2. The V gene end was trimmed by 2 bases and the J gene end by 0 bases; junction bases not matched to a gene: 2. The CDR3 contains 15 residues. From germline, CDR1 is MNHEY and CDR2 SMNVEV (reference sequence). The CDR3 DNA is TGTGCCAGCAGTTTAGGCGGGGGTAGCACAGATACGCAGTATTTT. Protein product: CASSLGGGSTDTQYF.

The chain recombines TRBV3-1 (or the pseudogene TRBV3-2) with TRBJ2-7, with TRBD1 identical over 7 bases. V trimming: 1 base; J trimming: 0 bases; junction bases outside the gene matches: 21. The CDR3 consists of 21 residues. Germline V gene sequence: CDR1 LGHDT, CDR2 YNNKEL (reference sequence). CDR3 nucleotides: TGTGCCAGCAGCCAAGGCACCAGGGATTGGACAGGTCCTCTCGCCTCCTACGAGCAGTACTTC. This encodes CASSQGTRDWTGPLASYEQYF.

The chain uses TRBV25-1 and TRBJ1-2; no clear D gene. The CDR3 has 11 residues. Germline values: CDR1 MGHDK, CDR2 SYGVNS. Trimming pared 1 base from V and 7 bases from J, leaving 4 bases between. The CDR3 DNA reads as TGTGCCAGCAGTGAATGGAGTGGCTACACCTTC. Its protein product is CASSEWSGYTF.

The V and J genes are TRBV2 and TRBJ1-5; weak D call: TRBD1 (5 bases). The germline V gene encodes CDR1 SNHLY and CDR2 FYNNEI. The CDR3 contains 15 residues. V was pared by 4 bases and J by 0 bases, with 10 bases between. The CDR3: CASSVSGLSNQPQHF. CDR3 coding DNA: TGTGCCAGCAGTGTATCAGGGCTTAGCAATCAGCCCCAGCATTTT.

V is TRBV6-6 and J is TRBJ2-2; tentatively, D is TRBD2 (5 bases). Germline assignment: CDR1 MNHNY and CDR2 SVGAGI (reference sequence). The CDR3 runs 16 residues. Trimming took 7 bases from V and 2 from J, leaving 17 bases between them. CDR3 in amino acids: CASTLERSPNTGELFF. CDR3 coding DNA: TGTGCCAGCACCTTAGAGCGGAGCCCCAACACCGGGGAGCTGTTTTTT.

The V call is TRBV6-2 or TRBV6-3, the J call TRBJ1-1; D unresolved. Germline CDR1 reads MNHEY; CDR2 reads SVGEGT. Trimming removed 5 bases at V and 3 bases at J, with 7 bases between. This CDR3 has 12 amino acids. CDR3: CASSRSYTEAFF. CDR3 bases: TGTGCCAGCAGTCGGAGTTACACTGAAGCTTTCTTT.

This chain links TRBV6-5 with TRBJ2-7; D may be TRBD1 (6 bases). This CDR3 is built from 13 residues. The germline gives CDR1 MNHEY, CDR2 SVGAGI. V lost 5 bases to trimming and J lost 2 bases, with 10 bases between them. The DNA of the CDR3 is TGTGCCAGCAGTAGGGGGAAGACCTACGAGCAGTACTTC. It translates to CASSRGKTYEQYF.

This rearrangement joins TRBV30 to TRBJ2-2; 10 bases are a match to TRBD2. V was pared by 1 base and J by 4 bases, with 12 bases of the junction left unmatched. The CDR3 is made up of 18 amino acids. Germline values: CDR1 GTSNPN, CDR2 SVGIG (reference sequence). The CDR3 protein is CAWSGVWASGRFTGELFF. The DNA for the CDR3 is TGTGCCTGGAGTGGAGTTTGGGCTAGCGGGAGATTCACCGGGGAGCTGTTTTTT. Based on the CDR3 plus reference TRBV30 and TRBJ2-2, the full variable domain is SQTIHQWPATLVQPVGSPLSLECTVEGTSNPNLYWYRQAAGRGLQLLFYSVGIGQISSEVPQNLSASRPQDRQFILSSKKLLLSDSGFYLCAWSGVWASGRFTGELFFGEGSRLTVL.

The V gene is TRBV19, the J gene TRBJ1-5, with D unclear. The CDR3 is 16 residues long. Between the trimmed V and J ends, which lost 9 bases and 6 bases, there was a span of 24 bases. CDR1 and CDR2 (germline): LNHDA, SQIVND (reference sequence). The CDR3 reads CASIMTPGSGAQPQHF. The CDR3 DNA reads as TGTGCCAGCATAATGACCCCCGGGAGCGGAGCTCAGCCCCAGCATTTT.

The V call is TRBV27, the J call TRBJ1-2; perhaps TRBD1 as D (6 bases). The V end lost 6 bases, the J end lost 5 bases, and 28 bases lay between the germline ends. The length of the CDR3 is 18 residues. From germline, CDR1 is MNHEY and CDR2 SMNVEV (reference sequence). The CDR3 DNA is TGTGCCAGCAGCGTTATAACCGGGACCGGGGGGGGCGCGTATGGCTACACCTTC. It specifies CASSVITGTGGGAYGYTF.

V gene TRBV6-6 combines with J gene TRBJ1-1, with a tentative D call TRBD1 (5 bases). V gave up 1 base and J gave up 10 bases, with 13 bases separating them. Germline V gene lookup returns CDR1 MNHNY and CDR2 SVGAGI (reference sequence). This CDR3 contains 13 residues. The CDR3 here is CASSYFPLGGAFF. The CDR3 DNA is TGTGCCAGCAGTTACTTCCCCCTGGGGGGAGCTTTCTTT.

The genes are TRBV9 and TRBJ2-1; maybe TRBD2 (5 bases). Trimming pared 4 bases from V and 0 bases from J, leaving 11 bases between. The length of the CDR3 is 15 residues. Germline assignment: CDR1 SGDLS and CDR2 YYNGEE. The CDR3 region is CASSPRAVSYNEQFF. The CDR3 DNA reads TGTGCCAGCAGCCCCCGAGCGGTCTCCTACAATGAGCAGTTCTTC.

The V and J genes are TRBV5-6 and TRBJ1-2; TRBD1 agrees at 7 bases. The CDR3 sequence is 13 residues long. J gave up 8 bases and V 2 bases, and 6 bases lay outside the gene matches. Germline V gene lookup returns CDR1 SGHDT and CDR2 YYEEEE. The CDR3 DNA sequence: TGTGCCAGCAGCTTTAAGGGGGCGGGCGGCTACACCTTC. It is translated as CASSFKGAGGYTF.

This chain connects TRBV20-1 to TRBJ1-6, with 7 bases identical to TRBD1. Trimming took 0 bases from V and 16 from J; bases not matched to a gene: 3. CDR1 is DFQATT and CDR2 is SNEGSKA in the germline V gene (reference sequence). This CDR3 comprises 11 residues. CDR3 protein: CSARDDRELHF. DNA for the CDR3: TGCAGTGCTAGAGATGACAGGGAACTCCACTTT.

This clone was seen a handful of times. This rearrangement joins TRBV3-1 (or the pseudogene TRBV3-2) to TRBJ2-5; TRBD2 matches at 9 bases. Germline trimming cut 1 base from V and 5 bases from J; bases unmatched to any gene: 8. Germline V gene data show CDR1 as LGHDT and CDR2 as YNNKEL (reference sequence). The CDR3 spans 16 residues. This chain's CDR3 is CASSQVEREVWETQYF. The CDR3 region has the DNA TGTGCCAGCAGCCAAGTAGAGCGGGAGGTCTGGGAGACCCAGTACTTC.